This TCR beta chain comes out of a study of control samples from healthy donors and cancer patients. TCRdb's table, derived via immunoSEQ multiplex PCR, lists solely in-frame clones and lacks some. In the table there are tens of thousands of clones, about 92% of which are singletons. Trimming shortened V by 5 bases and J by 9 bases, and 21 bases separated the two germline ends. The CDR3 has 16 residues. The germline V gene encodes CDR1 SGDLS and CDR2 YYNGEE. The rearrangement joins TRBV9 to TRBJ1-6; D might be TRBD1 (6 bases). This receptor was taken from a man in his forties or fifties with colorectal cancer. Sample: PBMCs. The CDR3 region has the DNA TGTGCCAGCAGTGCACAGGGTGATACTTTTCTTTCACCCCTCCACTTT. Protein: CASSAQGDTFLSPLHF.